Each of the 8 T cell receptor beta chains below was sequenced from the same sample in a study of T cells in localized non-small cell lung cancer. Measured with immunoSEQ multiplex PCR; TCRdb has only the in-frame clones, and not every one. The data show about 3,300 clones, 28% seen once. The material was lung tumor tissue, obtained before any cancer treatment. The receptors come from a male donor older than 55 with stage I lung adenocarcinoma.

The rearrangement uses TRBV7-6 and TRBJ2-2; 12 bases align to TRBD1. The CDR3 has 15 amino acids. The V gene end was trimmed by 3 bases and the J gene end by 5 bases; junction bases not matched to a gene: 1. CDR1 and CDR2 (germline): SGHVS, FNYEAQ. CDR3 DNA: TGTGCCAGCAGCTTGGGACAGGGGGCTACCGGGGAGCTGTTTTTT. Translating it yields CASSLGQGATGELFF.

By share, this clone counts as medium-sized. CDR3: CASRLGQGERETQYF. The DNA for the CDR3 is TGTGCCAGCAGACTAGGACAGGGGGAGAGGGAGACCCAGTACTTC. V gene TRBV11-3 combines with J gene TRBJ2-5; 10 nucleotides agree with TRBD1. V gave up 6 bases and J gave up 5 bases; unmatched junction bases: 9. Germline V gives CDR1 SGHNT, CDR2 YENEEA. The CDR3 sequence is 15 residues long.

This chain uses TRBV9 with TRBJ1-3, with 8 bases fitting TRBD1. With 4 bases clipped from V and 4 bases from J, the junction kept 7 bases outside the gene matches. CDR1 is SGDLS and CDR2 is YYNGEE in the germline V gene. The CDR3 consists of 15 residues. CDR3 sequence (DNA): TGTGCCAGCAGCCTAGGACAGGGTCCAGGAAACACCATATATTTT. It is translated as CASSLGQGPGNTIYF.

The genes are TRBV29-1 and TRBJ1-5, with 7 bases fitting TRBD1. With V trimmed by 7 bases and J by 3 bases, 12 bases remained unmatched. CDR3 size: 15 residues. Per germline, CDR1 SQVTM and CDR2 ANQGSEA. CDR3 nucleotides: TGCAGCGCTGTAATTTCGACAGGGAACAATCAGCCCCAGCATTTT. This sequence encodes CSAVISTGNNQPQHF.

This rearrangement joins TRBV5-1 to TRBJ1-1; TRBD1 matches 11 bases. The germline CDR1 and CDR2 sequences are SGHRS and YFSETQ. V gave up 0 bases and J gave up 10 bases; unmatched junction bases: 5. The CDR3 is made up of 14 amino acids. The CDR3 sequence is CASSLEGTGGSAFF. Here the CDR3 DNA reads TGCGCCAGCAGCTTGGAAGGGACAGGGGGATCAGCTTTCTTT.

Here the CDR3 reads CASGGLYNEQFF. The CDR3 DNA is TGTGCCAGCGGTGGACTCTACAATGAGCAGTTCTTC. The chain carries TRBV6-8 and TRBJ2-1; D may be TRBD2 (5 bases). This CDR3 has 12 amino acids. Trimming removed 8 bases at V and 3 bases at J, with 8 bases between. Per the germline V gene, CDR1 is MNHGY and CDR2 is SAAAGT.

This chain links TRBV29-1 with TRBJ1-2; D is uncertain. Germline V gene data show CDR1 as SQVTM and CDR2 as ANQGSEA. The germline V and J ends were trimmed by 3 bases and 4 bases, with 12 bases remaining between them. This CDR3 contains 13 residues. CDR3 sequence reads: CSVDLAGTYGYTF. For the CDR3, the DNA is TGCAGCGTTGACCTCGCCGGCACCTATGGCTACACCTTC. Looking up the rest from reference TRBV29-1 and TRBJ1-2 gives the full variable domain: SAVISQKPSRDICQRGTSLTIQCQVDSQVTMMFWYRQQPGQSLTLIATANQGSEATYESGFVIDKFPISRPNLTFSTLTVSNMSPEDSSIYLCSVDLAGTYGYTFGSGTRLTVV.

The chain has TRBV11-3 and TRBJ1-2, with a weak D call TRBD1 (6 bases). CDR1 and CDR2 from the germline V gene are SGHNT and YENEEA. The CDR3 contains 17 residues. V dropped 3 bases and J dropped 4 bases, with 21 bases sitting between them. The DNA of the CDR3 is TGTGCCAGCAGCTTCTTCGGCAGGGGTCTACTAAGCTATGGCTACACCTTC. Amino acid sequence: CASSFFGRGLLSYGYTF.